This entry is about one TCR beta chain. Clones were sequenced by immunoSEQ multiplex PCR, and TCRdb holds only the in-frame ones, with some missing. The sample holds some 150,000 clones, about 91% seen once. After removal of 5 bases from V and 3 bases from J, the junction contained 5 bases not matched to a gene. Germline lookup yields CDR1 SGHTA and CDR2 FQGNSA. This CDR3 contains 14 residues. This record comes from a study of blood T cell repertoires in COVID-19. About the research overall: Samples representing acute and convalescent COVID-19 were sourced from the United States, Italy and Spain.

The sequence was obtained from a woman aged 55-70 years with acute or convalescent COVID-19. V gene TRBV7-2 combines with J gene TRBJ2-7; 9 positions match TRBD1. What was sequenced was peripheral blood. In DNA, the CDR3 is TGTGCCAGCAGCCTGGGACAGGGATTCTACGAGCAGTACTTC. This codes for CASSLGQGFYEQYF. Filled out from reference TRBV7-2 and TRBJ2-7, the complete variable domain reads GAGVSQSPSNKVTEKGKDVELRCDPISGHTALYWYRQSLGQGLEFLIYFQGNSAPDKSGLPSDRFSAERTGGSVSTLTIQRTQQEDSAVYLCASSLGQGFYEQYFGPGTRLTVT.